This TCR beta chain was sequenced in a study of blood T cell repertoires in COVID-19 (TCRdb year 2020). Background on the whole study: Samples covering the acute and convalescent phases of COVID-19 were provided by collaborators in the United States, Italy and Spain. The repertoires were released in a freely available public database intended as a resource for research on the immune response to SARS-CoV-2. The samples were drawn from the first 160 participants of the ongoing ImmuneRACE study and from over a thousand subjects provided by 6 global collaborators. The sample metadata nearly always contained a de-identified subject ID, COVID-19 status, age in years and sex. The material from the prospective study consisted of cDNA or gDNA derived from T cells, B-cell-depleted T cells, or PBMCs. Subjects who had been exposed to COVID-19, were actively infected with it, or had recovered from it provided the deeply sampled blood TCRbeta repertoires that made up the dataset. Where available, HLA class I and class II types were obtained from metadata supplied by the sample provider rather than from assay-based typing. The paper as a whole reports these results and caveats: Clinical and demographic metadata were provided uncurated, with the amount varying by source and participant.

TCRbeta CDR3 regions were amplified from genomic DNA using the immunoSEQ Assay, a bias-controlled multiplex PCR. In the paper's pipeline: The number of nucleated cells in each sample was estimated from the amplification of reference gene primers within the assay. Sequence reads were collapsed and filtered to measure the absolute abundance of every unique TCRbeta CDR3 rearrangement. Productive Simpson clonality was computed per sample as the square root of Simpson's diversity index over productive rearrangements. TCRdb holds this immuneACCESS table with in-frame rearrangements only. Some clones are missing; in checked studies, unresolved V genes explain under half, and the rest has no known cause. V, J and clone size are those of that table, while D and trimming were read from the DNA. The sample table lists about 300,000 clones, about 89% of them with a count of one. The top ten clonotypes cover roughly 2.6% of the sample.

Reading the germline V gene gives CDR1 WSHSY and CDR2 SAAADI. From the cysteine through the phenylalanine, the CDR3 covers 16 amino acids. Just CDR3 DNA is preserved here, 48 bases in frame from base 1. Relative to germline, V is missing 2 bases and J is missing 5 bases, with 7 bases of the junction outside any gene match. Participants in the prospective study were aged 18 to 89 years, lived in some 24 United States geographic areas, and enrolled through a virtual design. In the prospective study, cohorts were assigned on the basis of participant-reported clinical history obtained from a screening survey and a study questionnaire. ImmuneRACE Cohort 3 recovered participants were defined by two consecutive negative NP/OP PCR tests, healthcare professional clearance, or symptom resolution. Mobile phlebotomists in the prospective study collected whole blood, serum and a nasopharyngeal or oropharyngeal swab from every participant. Participants in the prospective study had the option to provide additional blood draws and questionnaires over a roughly two-month period. Before DNA extraction, blood samples from the prospective study were shipped at room temperature or frozen.

About this clone itself: Its antigen is still unknown. Base qualities are not recorded, but no much larger clone differs from it by a single base.

Specimen: PBMCs or T cells enriched from blood (not recorded which). Recombination connected TRBV10-2 to TRBJ1-5, with 9 junctional bases fitting TRBD1. This clonotype was obtained from a woman aged 18-30 years who had recovered from COVID-19. The CDR3 reads as follows: CASSEAGQGYHQPQHF. The base sequence is TGCGCCAGCAGTGAGGCGGGACAGGGATACCATCAGCCCCAGCATTTT.